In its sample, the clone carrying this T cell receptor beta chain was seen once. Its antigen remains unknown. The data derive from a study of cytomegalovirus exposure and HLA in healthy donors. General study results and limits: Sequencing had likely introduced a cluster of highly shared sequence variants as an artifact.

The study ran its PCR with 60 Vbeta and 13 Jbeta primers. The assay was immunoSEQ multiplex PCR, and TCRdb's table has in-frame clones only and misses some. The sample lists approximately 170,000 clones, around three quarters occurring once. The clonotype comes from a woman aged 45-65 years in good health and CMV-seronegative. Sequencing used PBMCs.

DNA of the CDR3: TGTGCCAGCAGTTACGCGCGACAGGATGTTTCCCTCCACTTT. It codes for CASSYARQDVSLHF. V is TRBV6-6 and J is TRBJ1-6; D is perhaps TRBD1 (6 bases). The CDR3 runs to 14 residues. Trimming removed 2 bases from V and 14 bases from J, with 16 bases in between. In germline, CDR1 is MNHNY, CDR2 SVGAGI (reference sequence).